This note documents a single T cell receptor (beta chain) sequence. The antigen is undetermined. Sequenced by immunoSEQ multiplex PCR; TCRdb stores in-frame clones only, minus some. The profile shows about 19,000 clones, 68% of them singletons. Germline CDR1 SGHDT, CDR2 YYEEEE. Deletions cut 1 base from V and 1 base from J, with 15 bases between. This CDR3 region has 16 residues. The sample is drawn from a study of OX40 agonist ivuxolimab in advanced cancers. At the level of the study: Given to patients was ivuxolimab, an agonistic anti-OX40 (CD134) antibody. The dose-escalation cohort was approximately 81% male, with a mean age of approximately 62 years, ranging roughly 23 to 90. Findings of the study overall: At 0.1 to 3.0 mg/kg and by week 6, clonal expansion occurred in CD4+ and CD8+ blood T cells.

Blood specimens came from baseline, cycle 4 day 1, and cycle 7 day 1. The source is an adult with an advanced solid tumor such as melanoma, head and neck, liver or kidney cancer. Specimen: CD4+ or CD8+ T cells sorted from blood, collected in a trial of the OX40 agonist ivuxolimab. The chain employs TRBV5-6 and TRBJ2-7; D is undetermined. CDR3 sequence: CASSLPAGPRSYEQYF. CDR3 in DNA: TGTGCCAGCAGCTTGCCAGCAGGACCAAGGTCCTACGAGCAGTACTTC.